The next 25 T cell receptor beta chains were all read from a single sample in a study of shared clonotypes between healthy human individuals. Repertoires were generated with immunoSEQ multiplex PCR, while TCRdb's copy carries only in-frame clones and drops some. The sample yields about 1,500,000 clones, over 95% seen once. The source material was naive CD4+ T cells sorted from blood. The subset denotes: CD45RA+ positively selected. All receptors come from a young man in good health.

The V call is TRBV15, the J call TRBJ2-5; 12 positions agree with TRBD1. CDR1 is LNHNV, CDR2 YYDKDF, per germline (reference sequence). This CDR3 comprises 16 residues. With 4 bases clipped from V and 6 bases from J, the junction kept 9 bases outside the gene matches. CDR3 sequence reads: CATSTPGTGGSKTQYF. The CDR3 DNA sequence: TGTGCCACCAGCACACCCGGGACAGGGGGCAGCAAGACCCAGTACTTC.

The chain recombines TRBV27 with TRBJ2-5; 7 nucleotides agree with TRBD1. Germline V lookup: CDR1 MNHEY, CDR2 SMNVEV (reference sequence). Trimming took 5 bases from V and 4 from J; bases not matched to a gene: 13. The CDR3 length is 16 residues. The CDR3 DNA is TGTGCCAGCAGTATCGACAGGGTTCACCCACTAGAGACCCAGTACTTC. Protein: CASSIDRVHPLETQYF.

The rearrangement uses TRBV5-1 and TRBJ2-1; 10 positions match TRBD2. V lost 1 base and J lost 6; bases outside the gene matches: 4. CDR3 length: 15 residues. Germline V gives CDR1 SGHRS, CDR2 YFSETQ. The CDR3 DNA reads TGCGCCAGCAGCTTGAGCACTAGCGGGACCAATGAGCAGTTCTTC. Its protein product is CASSLSTSGTNEQFF. The whole variable domain, remainder taken from reference TRBV5-1 and TRBJ2-1, is KAGVTQTPRYLIKTRGQQVTLSCSPISGHRSVSWYQQTPGQGLQFLFEYFSETQRNKGNFPGRFSGRQFSNSRSEMNVSTLELGDSALYLCASSLSTSGTNEQFFGPGTRLTVL.

The chain combines TRBV5-1 with TRBJ2-3; no clear D gene. V lost 3 bases, J lost 0 bases, and 11 bases lay in between. The germline gives CDR1 SGHRS, CDR2 YFSETQ. The CDR3 runs 15 residues. CDR3 nucleotide sequence: TGCGCCAGCAGCTCCAATCCCTCTAGCACAGATACGCAGTATTTT. This translates into CASSSNPSSTDTQYF.

The chain couples TRBV7-6 to TRBJ2-1; 8 positions match TRBD2. CDR1 SGHVS and CDR2 FNYEAQ come from the germline V gene. The trim removed 1 base at V and 9 bases at J, leaving 11 bases unmatched. The CDR3 contains 16 residues. CDR3: CASSLEPPSGWVEQFF. The CDR3 bases are TGTGCCAGCAGCTTAGAACCGCCTAGCGGGTGGGTTGAGCAGTTCTTC.

The chain combines TRBV7-3 with TRBJ2-3; 7 bases fit TRBD2. V was pared by 1 base and J by 6 bases, with 10 bases of the junction left unmatched. Germline V gene lookup returns CDR1 SGHTA and CDR2 FQGTGA. The CDR3 length is 16 residues. The DNA of the CDR3 is TGTGCCAGCAGCTTAAACGGGAGGTTACCGGCTGATACGCAGTATTTT. Translation: CASSLNGRLPADTQYF.

V is TRBV5-1 and J is TRBJ2-3; D possibly matches TRBD1 or TRBD2 (6 bases each). The CDR3 covers 18 residues. V gave up 4 bases and J gave up 2 bases, with 23 bases separating them. Germline V gene sequence: CDR1 SGHRS, CDR2 YFSETQ. CDR3 amino acids: CASSRGTLVEFPTDTQYF. The CDR3 DNA follows: TGCGCCAGCAGCCGCGGGACACTAGTTGAGTTCCCCACAGATACGCAGTATTTT. The complete variable domain, with remaining parts taken from reference TRBV5-1 and TRBJ2-3, reads KAGVTQTPRYLIKTRGQQVTLSCSPISGHRSVSWYQQTPGQGLQFLFEYFSETQRNKGNFPGRFSGRQFSNSRSEMNVSTLELGDSALYLCASSRGTLVEFPTDTQYFGPGTRLTVL.

Details on this clone: Other DNA sequences in the sample encode the same CDR3. This chain uses TRBV20-1 with TRBJ2-7; D uncertain. With 3 bases removed from V and 4 bases from J, the gap between germline ends came to 7 bases. The CDR3 is made up of 11 amino acids. The germline gives CDR1 DFQATT, CDR2 SNEGSKA (reference sequence). CDR3 nucleotides: TGCAGTGCTAGTTCGGCGTACGAGCAGTACTTC. Protein sequence: CSASSAYEQYF.

The chain joins TRBV11-3 to TRBJ2-3; the match to TRBD1 covers 8 bases. The CDR3 runs 17 residues. Per the germline V gene, CDR1 is SGHNT and CDR2 is YENEEA. J was trimmed by 0 bases and V by 3 bases; bases with no gene match: 8. In DNA form, the CDR3 reads TGTGCCAGCAGCTTGGGGGCCAGGGGGCCAAGCACAGATACGCAGTATTTT. It codes for CASSLGARGPSTDTQYF.

To note about this clone: Other DNA sequences of this sample code for an identical CDR3. The chain joins TRBV5-1 to TRBJ2-3, with D uncertain. The CDR3 runs 14 residues. Between the trimmed V and J ends, which lost 1 base and 5 bases, there was a span of 11 bases. Germline V gene data show CDR1 as SGHRS and CDR2 as YFSETQ. CDR3 residues: CASSLRTGEDTQYF. DNA for the CDR3: TGCGCCAGCAGCTTGAGAACGGGCGAAGATACGCAGTATTTT.

The chain combines TRBV28 with TRBJ1-2, with D possibly being TRBD1 (5 bases). Germline lookup yields CDR1 MDHEN and CDR2 SYDVKM. The V end was cut by 7 bases, the J end by 2 bases, with 11 bases between. The CDR3 totals 13 residues. CDR3 bases: TGTGCCAGCAATGGGACGCCGAACTATGGCTACACCTTC. Protein product: CASNGTPNYGYTF.

The chain joins TRBV7-9 to TRBJ1-2; tentative D call: TRBD1 (5 bases). Trimming shortened V by 3 bases and J by 10 bases, and 15 bases separated the two germline ends. There are 13 residues in the CDR3. Germline CDR1 is SEHNR and CDR2 is FQNEAQ (reference sequence). The DNA for the CDR3 is TGTGCCAGCAGCTTCTCCATGGGGCAGTACTACACCTTC. Encoded protein: CASSFSMGQYYTF.

This clone was recorded only once. The genes are TRBV28 and TRBJ1-4; no firm D call. Germline values: CDR1 MDHEN, CDR2 SYDVKM. V was clipped by 4 bases and J by 8 bases, with 20 bases between them. The length of the CDR3 is 16 residues. CDR3 residues: CASSSIGVVPQEKLFF. The CDR3 DNA reads as TGTGCCAGCAGTTCTATCGGCGTCGTACCGCAGGAAAAACTGTTTTTT.

The chain carries TRBV19 and TRBJ2-3; TRBD2 agrees at 11 bases. Trimming removed 7 bases from V and 3 bases from J; junction bases left unmatched: 6. The CDR3 consists of 15 residues. In germline, CDR1 is LNHDA, CDR2 SQIVND (reference sequence). CDR3 amino acids: CASKTSGSRTDTQYF. CDR3 DNA sequence: TGTGCCAGTAAAACTAGCGGGAGTAGGACAGATACGCAGTATTTT.

This chain joins TRBV29-1 and TRBJ2-1, with a weak D call TRBD1 (6 bases). There are 14 residues in the CDR3. The V end lost 7 bases, the J end lost 1 base, and 14 bases lay between the germline ends. Germline V lookup: CDR1 SQVTM, CDR2 ANQGSEA. CDR3 sequence reads: CSAQLRGSYNEQFF. CDR3 coding DNA: TGCAGCGCTCAGCTCAGGGGTTCCTACAATGAGCAGTTCTTC.

This chain links TRBV27 with TRBJ2-7, with D perhaps matching TRBD1 (5 bases). The CDR3 has 14 amino acids. The ends were cut back, 4 bases at V and 1 base at J, with 11 bases in the middle. Per germline, CDR1 MNHEY and CDR2 SMNVEV (reference sequence). This CDR3 is CASSSQVRSYEQYF. CDR3 nucleotides: TGTGCCAGCAGTTCACAGGTTAGATCCTACGAGCAGTACTTC.

This chain uses TRBV5-1 with TRBJ1-3; D call uncertain. Germline CDR1 and CDR2: SGHRS and YFSETQ. Trimming removed 4 bases at V and 0 bases at J, with 11 bases between. The CDR3 has 15 amino acids. The CDR3 DNA reads TGCGCCAGCAGCCCGGACGGGCCCTCTGGAAACACCATATATTTT. Translation gives CASSPDGPSGNTIYF.

This chain links TRBV6-5 with TRBJ2-6; D gene uncertain. The CDR3 spans 16 residues. Germline V gene lookup returns CDR1 MNHEY and CDR2 SVGAGI. Trimming pared 2 bases from V and 0 bases from J, leaving 8 bases between. CDR3 coding DNA: TGTGCCAGCAGTTACCAGGACCCCTCTGGGGCCAACGTCCTGACTTTC. Translation: CASSYQDPSGANVLTF.

This sequence joins TRBV5-1 and TRBJ1-1; possible D gene TRBD1, 5 bases. The V gene lost 4 bases and the J gene lost 0 bases, with 16 bases spanning the gap. The CDR3 contains 16 residues. Germline V lookup: CDR1 SGHRS, CDR2 YFSETQ. CDR3 residues: CASSLSGAGLNTEAFF. In nucleotides, the CDR3 is TGCGCCAGCAGCCTCTCCGGGGCGGGGCTGAACACTGAAGCTTTCTTT.

The J gene is TRBJ2-1, the V gene TRBV7-6; 7 bases agree with TRBD2. The germline CDR1 and CDR2 sequences are SGHVS and FNYEAQ. After removal of 1 base from V and 7 bases from J, the junction contained 10 bases not matched to a gene. The CDR3 consists of 16 residues. The CDR3 spells CASSLGAGARRNEQFF. CDR3 sequence (DNA): TGTGCCAGCAGCTTAGGGGCGGGAGCACGCCGGAATGAGCAGTTCTTC.

This rearrangement joins TRBV7-2 to TRBJ2-3, with D tentatively TRBD2 (5 bases). Trimming pared 9 bases from V and 4 bases from J, leaving 11 bases between. The germline V gene encodes CDR1 SGHTA and CDR2 FQGNSA. CDR3 length: 12 amino acids. CDR3 protein: CASWAGADTQYF. In DNA form, the CDR3 reads TGTGCCAGTTGGGCCGGGGCAGATACGCAGTATTTT.

Regarding this clone: At the DNA level, this CDR3 is encoded by other sequences in the same sample as well. The chain carries TRBV6-1 and TRBJ2-7; 7 nucleotides agree with TRBD2. The J segment lost 0 bases and the V segment lost 7 bases, leaving 3 bases of the junction unmatched. This CDR3 contains 13 residues. Germline-derived CDR1 and CDR2 are MNHNS and SASEGT. CDR3 sequence: CASTGGSSYEQYF. CDR3 nucleotides: TGTGCCAGCACAGGCGGGAGCTCCTACGAGCAGTACTTC.

The chain is built from TRBV28 and TRBJ1-1; D call uncertain. The CDR3 is made up of 12 amino acids. V was trimmed by 5 bases and J by 1 base, leaving 5 bases between them. CDR1 is MDHEN and CDR2 is SYDVKM in the germline V gene. The CDR3 protein is CASSRRNTEAFF. CDR3 DNA: TGTGCCAGCAGTCGACGGAACACTGAAGCTTTCTTT.

This rearrangement joins TRBV5-5 to TRBJ1-3; maybe TRBD1 (5 bases). The CDR3 totals 19 residues. CDR1 is SGHKS and CDR2 is YYEKEE in the germline V gene (reference sequence). V was trimmed by 0 bases and J by 0 bases, leaving 19 bases between them. The CDR3 coding sequence is TGTGCCAGCAGCTTGGATTGGGGCAGATCCTCAATCTCTGGAAACACCATATATTTT. Its protein product is CASSLDWGRSSISGNTIYF.

This chain links TRBV11-3 with TRBJ2-1, with 10 bases matching TRBD2. The CDR3 has 15 amino acids. V trimming: 1 base; J trimming: 4 bases; junction bases outside the gene matches: 1. Germline V gene sequence: CDR1 SGHNT, CDR2 YENEEA. The CDR3 DNA is TGTGCCAGCAGCTTAGTACTAGCGGGGTACAATGAGCAGTTCTTC. Protein: CASSLVLAGYNEQFF.